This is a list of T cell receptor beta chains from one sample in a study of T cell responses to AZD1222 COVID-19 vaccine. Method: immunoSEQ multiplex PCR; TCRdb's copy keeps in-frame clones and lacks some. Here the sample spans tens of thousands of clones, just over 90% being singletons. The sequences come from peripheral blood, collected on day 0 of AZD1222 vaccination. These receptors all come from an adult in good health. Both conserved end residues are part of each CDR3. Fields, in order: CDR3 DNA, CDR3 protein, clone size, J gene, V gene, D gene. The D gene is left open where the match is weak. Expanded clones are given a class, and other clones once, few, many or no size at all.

CDR3 DNA: TGTGCCAGCAGCTTAATACAGGGGGCCTCAGATACGCAGTATTTT; CDR3 protein: CASSLIQGASDTQYF; clone size: .; J gene: TRBJ2-3; V gene: TRBV7-9; D gene: TRBD1
CDR3 DNA: TGTGCCAGCAGTTTAACAGGGAGGCAGCCCCAGCATTTT; CDR3 protein: CASSLTGRQPQHF; clone size: .; J gene: TRBJ1-5; V gene: TRBV12-3/TRBV12-4; D gene: .
CDR3 DNA: TGTGCCAGCACCGACAGCGCAACTAATGAAAAACTGTTTTTT; CDR3 protein: CASTDSATNEKLFF; clone size: .; J gene: TRBJ1-4; V gene: TRBV6-5; D gene: .
CDR3 DNA: TGTGCCAGCAGTTACGCACGTTATAGCAATCAGCCCCAGCATTTT; CDR3 protein: CASSYARYSNQPQHF; clone size: .; J gene: TRBJ1-5; V gene: TRBV6-5; D gene: .
CDR3 DNA: TGTGCCAGCAGCCAGTCCCGCACTGAAGCTTTCTTT; CDR3 protein: CASSQSRTEAFF; clone size: .; J gene: TRBJ1-1; V gene: TRBV11-2; D gene: .
CDR3 DNA: TGCGCCAGCAGCCCAGGGGGGGGCGCCAGCTCCTACAATGAGCAGTTCTTC; CDR3 protein: CASSPGGGASSYNEQFF; clone size: .; J gene: TRBJ2-1; V gene: TRBV5-1; D gene: .
CDR3 DNA: TGTGCCAGCACTCCCAGGGGGAATCGGGAAGCTTTCTTT; CDR3 protein: CASTPRGNREAFF; clone size: .; J gene: TRBJ1-1; V gene: TRBV6-5; D gene: TRBD1
CDR3 DNA: TGTGCCAGCAGCTTAGTCGGGATGCAGTATTTT; CDR3 protein: CASSLVGMQYF; clone size: .; J gene: TRBJ2-3; V gene: TRBV7-2; D gene: .
CDR3 DNA: TGTGCCAGCAGCTTCTCTCCCACATCGAAGACCCAGTACTTC; CDR3 protein: CASSFSPTSKTQYF; clone size: .; J gene: TRBJ2-5; V gene: TRBV5-6; D gene: .
CDR3 DNA: TGCAGCGTTGCCAGTTGGGATGAGCAGTTCTTC; CDR3 protein: CSVASWDEQFF; clone size: .; J gene: TRBJ2-1; V gene: TRBV29-1; D gene: .
CDR3 DNA: TGCGCCAGCAGCGCCGTATTGTCAAGCTCCTACAATGAGCAGTTCTTC; CDR3 protein: CASSAVLSSSYNEQFF; clone size: .; J gene: TRBJ2-1; V gene: TRBV5-1; D gene: .
CDR3 DNA: TGTGCCAGCAGTTACTCGTTCGTGGGCAAAAACATTCAGTACTTC; CDR3 protein: CASSYSFVGKNIQYF; clone size: .; J gene: TRBJ2-4; V gene: TRBV6-2/TRBV6-3; D gene: .
CDR3 DNA: TGTGCCAGAAGCCCCACGCCCCCGGGACCCGAATTTGGTGGCTACACCTTC; CDR3 protein: CARSPTPPGPEFGGYTF; clone size: .; J gene: TRBJ1-2; V gene: TRBV5-3; D gene: .
CDR3 DNA: TGTGCCAGCAGCCAAGCCGGGACACCTAACACCGGGGAGCTGTTTTTT; CDR3 protein: CASSQAGTPNTGELFF; clone size: .; J gene: TRBJ2-2; V gene: TRBV4-2; D gene: .
CDR3 DNA: TGTGCCAGCAGACTGGACACGGGTGGTTTCACAGATACGCAGTATTTT; CDR3 protein: CASRLDTGGFTDTQYF; clone size: few; J gene: TRBJ2-3; V gene: TRBV28; D gene: .
CDR3 DNA: TGTGCCAGCAGTCCAAGGGGGGGCTACACCTTC; CDR3 protein: CASSPRGGYTF; clone size: .; J gene: TRBJ1-2; V gene: TRBV12-3/TRBV12-4; D gene: .
CDR3 DNA: TGCGCCAGCAGCCGTGGGACAGCGAACTATGGCTACACCTTC; CDR3 protein: CASSRGTANYGYTF; clone size: .; J gene: TRBJ1-2; V gene: TRBV4-1; D gene: TRBD1
CDR3 DNA: TGTGCCAGCAGTAGCCGGGACAGGGGCGAGGAGACCCAGTACTTC; CDR3 protein: CASSSRDRGEETQYF; clone size: .; J gene: TRBJ2-5; V gene: TRBV6-5; D gene: TRBD1
CDR3 DNA: TGTGCCAGCAGCCACGAAGGTCAGGGAGGTACCCAGCATTTT; CDR3 protein: CASSHEGQGGTQHF; clone size: once; J gene: TRBJ1-5; V gene: TRBV3-1/TRBV3-2; D gene: .
CDR3 DNA: TGCAGTGCTGGAGCAGGGGACCGGCAGTACTTC; CDR3 protein: CSAGAGDRQYF; clone size: .; J gene: TRBJ2-7; V gene: TRBV20-1; D gene: .
CDR3 DNA: TGTGCCAGCAGCTTAGCCTACAGCTCCTATGGCTACACCTTC; CDR3 protein: CASSLAYSSYGYTF; clone size: .; J gene: TRBJ1-2; V gene: TRBV7-2; D gene: .
CDR3 DNA: TGTGCCAGCAGTTACTCAGGGACATACTACGAGCAGTACTTC; CDR3 protein: CASSYSGTYYEQYF; clone size: .; J gene: TRBJ2-7; V gene: TRBV6-6; D gene: .
CDR3 DNA: TGTGCCAGCAGTTTGAGGGGAAACACCATATATTTT; CDR3 protein: CASSLRGNTIYF; clone size: .; J gene: TRBJ1-3; V gene: TRBV12-3/TRBV12-4; D gene: .
CDR3 DNA: TGTGCCAGCAGTTTGTTAAGTGGGGGGGCAGATACGCAGTATTTT; CDR3 protein: CASSLLSGGADTQYF; clone size: .; J gene: TRBJ2-3; V gene: TRBV28; D gene: TRBD2
CDR3 DNA: TGTGCCAGCAGTGACAGCTCTGGGGCCAACGTCCTGACTTTC; CDR3 protein: CASSDSSGANVLTF; clone size: .; J gene: TRBJ2-6; V gene: TRBV25-1; D gene: .
CDR3 DNA: TGTGCCAGCAGCTCGGCGGGCCTGGACACTGAAGCTTTCTTT; CDR3 protein: CASSSAGLDTEAFF; clone size: .; J gene: TRBJ1-1; V gene: TRBV7-3; D gene: .
CDR3 DNA: TGTGCCAGCAGTGAATCGAGGGGGCCCCAGCCCCAGCATTTT; CDR3 protein: CASSESRGPQPQHF; clone size: .; J gene: TRBJ1-5; V gene: TRBV2; D gene: TRBD1
CDR3 DNA: TGTGCCAGCAGCAGAGGGACCCCCCTGGTGGAGACCCAGTACTTC; CDR3 protein: CASSRGTPLVETQYF; clone size: .; J gene: TRBJ2-5; V gene: TRBV5-6; D gene: .
CDR3 DNA: TGTGCCAGCAGCTACGGACAGGGGACTCAAGCTTTCTTT; CDR3 protein: CASSYGQGTQAFF; clone size: .; J gene: TRBJ1-1; V gene: TRBV7-2; D gene: TRBD1
CDR3 DNA: TGTGCCAGCAGCAAATGGGACAGCTACGAGCAGTACTTC; CDR3 protein: CASSKWDSYEQYF; clone size: .; J gene: TRBJ2-7; V gene: TRBV11-2; D gene: TRBD1
CDR3 DNA: TGTGCCAGCAGTCTAAACAGGGGCGCTAACTATGGCTACACCTTC; CDR3 protein: CASSLNRGANYGYTF; clone size: .; J gene: TRBJ1-2; V gene: TRBV5-4; D gene: TRBD1
CDR3 DNA: TGTGCCAGCAGTGAAGCAGGACAGGGGGAATATGGCTACACCTTC; CDR3 protein: CASSEAGQGEYGYTF; clone size: .; J gene: TRBJ1-2; V gene: TRBV2; D gene: TRBD1
CDR3 DNA: TGTGCCAGCAGCCGTCTCCTTGCAGGGGGGACTTCCAGCTCCTACGAGCAGTACTTC; CDR3 protein: CASSRLLAGGTSSSYEQYF; clone size: .; J gene: TRBJ2-7; V gene: TRBV7-2; D gene: .
CDR3 DNA: TGTGCCAGCAGTTTCTCACGGACCGGGGGCTACACCTTC; CDR3 protein: CASSFSRTGGYTF; clone size: .; J gene: TRBJ1-2; V gene: TRBV27; D gene: .
CDR3 DNA: TGTGCCAGCAGTTTAAAGAGTACGCAGTATTTT; CDR3 protein: CASSLKSTQYF; clone size: .; J gene: TRBJ2-3; V gene: TRBV12-3/TRBV12-4; D gene: .
CDR3 DNA: TGTGCCAGCAAAAGGGCTGGATTTTGGGACAGTGGGGTTGGGAATGAGCAGTTCTTC; CDR3 protein: CASKRAGFWDSGVGNEQFF; clone size: .; J gene: TRBJ2-1; V gene: TRBV27; D gene: TRBD1
CDR3 DNA: TGTGCCAGCAGTGGCAAGCCCTCGAACACCGGGGAGCTGTTTTTT; CDR3 protein: CASSGKPSNTGELFF; clone size: .; J gene: TRBJ2-2; V gene: TRBV2; D gene: .
CDR3 DNA: TGTGCCAGCAGCCCTGACAGGGGACAAGAGACCCAGTACTTC; CDR3 protein: CASSPDRGQETQYF; clone size: .; J gene: TRBJ2-5; V gene: TRBV7-9; D gene: TRBD1
CDR3 DNA: TGTGCCAGTAGACAGGGGGAATTTAATTCACCCCTCCACTTT; CDR3 protein: CASRQGEFNSPLHF; clone size: .; J gene: TRBJ1-6; V gene: TRBV19; D gene: TRBD1
CDR3 DNA: TGTGCCAGCAACGCACTACAGGGATTCTACACTGAAGCTTTCTTT; CDR3 protein: CASNALQGFYTEAFF; clone size: .; J gene: TRBJ1-1; V gene: TRBV7-8; D gene: .